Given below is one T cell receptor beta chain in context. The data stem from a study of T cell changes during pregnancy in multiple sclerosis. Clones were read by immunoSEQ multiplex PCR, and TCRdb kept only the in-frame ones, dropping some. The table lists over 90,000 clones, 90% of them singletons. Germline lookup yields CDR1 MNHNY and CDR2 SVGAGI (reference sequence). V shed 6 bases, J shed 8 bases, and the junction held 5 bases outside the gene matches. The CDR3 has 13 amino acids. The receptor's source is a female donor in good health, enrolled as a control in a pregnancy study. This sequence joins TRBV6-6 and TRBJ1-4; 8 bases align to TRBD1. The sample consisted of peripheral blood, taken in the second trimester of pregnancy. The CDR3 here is CASSLTGEEKLFF. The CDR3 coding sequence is TGTGCCAGCAGCCTGACAGGGGAGGAAAAACTGTTTTTT.